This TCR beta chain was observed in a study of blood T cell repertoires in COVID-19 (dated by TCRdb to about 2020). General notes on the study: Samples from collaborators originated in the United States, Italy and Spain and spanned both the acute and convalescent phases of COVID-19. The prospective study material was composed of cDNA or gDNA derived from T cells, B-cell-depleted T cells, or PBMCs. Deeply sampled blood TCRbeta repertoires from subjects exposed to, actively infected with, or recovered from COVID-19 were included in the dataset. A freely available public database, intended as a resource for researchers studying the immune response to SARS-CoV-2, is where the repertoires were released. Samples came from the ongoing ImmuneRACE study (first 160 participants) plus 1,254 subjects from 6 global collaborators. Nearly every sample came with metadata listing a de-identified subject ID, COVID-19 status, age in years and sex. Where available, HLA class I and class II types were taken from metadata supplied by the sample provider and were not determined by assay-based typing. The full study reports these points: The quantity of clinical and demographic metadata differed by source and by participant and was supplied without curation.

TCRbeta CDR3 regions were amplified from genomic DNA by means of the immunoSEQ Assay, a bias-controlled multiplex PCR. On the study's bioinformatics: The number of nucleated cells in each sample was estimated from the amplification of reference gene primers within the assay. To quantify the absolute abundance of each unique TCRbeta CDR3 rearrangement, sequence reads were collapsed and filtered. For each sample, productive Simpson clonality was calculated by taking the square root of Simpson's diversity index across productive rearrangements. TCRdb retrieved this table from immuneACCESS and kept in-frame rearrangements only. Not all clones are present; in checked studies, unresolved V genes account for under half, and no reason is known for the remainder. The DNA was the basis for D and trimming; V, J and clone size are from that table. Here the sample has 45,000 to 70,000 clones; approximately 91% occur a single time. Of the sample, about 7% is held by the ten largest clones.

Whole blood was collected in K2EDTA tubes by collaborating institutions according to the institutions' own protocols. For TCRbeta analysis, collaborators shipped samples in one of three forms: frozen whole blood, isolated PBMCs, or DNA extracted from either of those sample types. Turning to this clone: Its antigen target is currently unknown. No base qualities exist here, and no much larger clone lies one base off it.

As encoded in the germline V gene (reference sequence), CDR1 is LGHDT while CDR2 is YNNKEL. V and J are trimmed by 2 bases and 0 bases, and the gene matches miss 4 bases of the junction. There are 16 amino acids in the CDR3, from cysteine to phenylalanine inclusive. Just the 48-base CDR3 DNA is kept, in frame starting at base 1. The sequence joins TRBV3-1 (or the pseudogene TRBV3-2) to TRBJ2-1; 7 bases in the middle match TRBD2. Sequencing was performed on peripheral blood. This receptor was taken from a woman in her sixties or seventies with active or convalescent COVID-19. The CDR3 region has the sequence CASSQQAGNSYNEQFF. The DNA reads TGTGCCAGCAGCCAACAAGCGGGGAACTCCTACAATGAGCAGTTCTTC.